The 10 T cell receptor beta chains below all came from one sample that was sequenced in a study of T cell responses to AZD1222 COVID-19 vaccine. Only in-frame clones appear in the TCRdb table, and some are missing; sequencing was by immunoSEQ multiplex PCR. The table shows approximately 84,000 clones, with 89% occurring only once. The material sequenced was peripheral blood, taken on day 0 of AZD1222 vaccination. The receptors come from an adult in good health.

V gene TRBV28 combines with J gene TRBJ2-5; 7 nucleotides line up with TRBD1. CDR1 and CDR2 from the germline V gene are MDHEN and SYDVKM. CDR3 length: 17 amino acids. V was pared by 6 bases and J by 0 bases, with 13 bases of the junction left unmatched. CDR3 sequence: CASSDPWDSQHQETQYF. The CDR3 DNA reads TGTGCCAGCAGCGACCCCTGGGACAGCCAGCACCAAGAGACCCAGTACTTC. Based on the CDR3 plus reference TRBV28 and TRBJ2-5, the full variable domain is DVKVTQSSRYLVKRTGEKVFLECVQDMDHENMFWYRQDPGLGLRLIYFSYDVKMKEKGDIPEGYSVSREKKERFSLILESASTNQTSMYLCASSDPWDSQHQETQYFGPGTRLLVL.

The chain couples TRBV29-1 to TRBJ2-7, with D unresolved. CDR1 SQVTM and CDR2 ANQGSEA come from the germline V gene. The CDR3 consists of 13 residues. The V end lost 5 bases, the J end lost 1 base, and 12 bases lay between the germline ends. CDR3 sequence (DNA): TGCAGCGTTAGTTTTGGCGATTCCTACGAGCAGTACTTC. Amino acid sequence: CSVSFGDSYEQYF.

This chain joins TRBV3-1 (or the pseudogene TRBV3-2) and TRBJ2-7, with 11 bases fitting TRBD2. The CDR3 has 18 amino acids. The germline V gene has CDR1 LGHDT and CDR2 YNNKEL (reference sequence). V was clipped by 2 bases and J by 0 bases; unmatched bases: 9. Here the CDR3 DNA reads TGTGCCAGCAGCCAATCGCTAGCGGGGGGCTTTAGCTCCTACGAGCAGTACTTC. As protein: CASSQSLAGGFSSYEQYF.

J is TRBJ1-1 and V is TRBV3-1 (or the pseudogene TRBV3-2); no definite D call. This CDR3 is 15 amino acids long. Trimming shortened V by 0 bases and J by 1 base, and 9 bases separated the two germline ends. CDR1 is LGHDT, CDR2 YNNKEL, per germline (reference sequence). In DNA, the CDR3 is TGTGCCAGCAGCCAAGATCGGGCAGGGAACACTGAAGCTTTCTTT. Protein sequence: CASSQDRAGNTEAFF.

This chain uses TRBV11-2 with TRBJ1-2; perhaps TRBD1 as D (5 bases). The CDR3 spans 15 residues. The V end lost 1 base, the J end lost 4 bases, and 13 bases lay between the germline ends. Germline assignment: CDR1 SGHAT and CDR2 FQNNGV. CDR3 nucleotide sequence: TGTGCCAGCAGCTTAGCCGGGGCAGTTACCTATGGCTACACCTTC. Amino acid sequence: CASSLAGAVTYGYTF.

This clone was counted once. The V gene is TRBV7-8, the J gene TRBJ1-2; D ambiguous. V was cut by 3 bases and J by 2 bases, with 7 bases left in between. Germline V CDR1 and CDR2: SGHVS, FQNEAQ. The CDR3 is 13 residues long. Here the CDR3 reads CASSFGPNYGYTF. The CDR3 DNA is TGTGCCAGCAGCTTTGGTCCGAACTATGGCTACACCTTC.

The chain employs TRBV5-6 and TRBJ1-5; TRBD1 aligns across 9 bases. Germline V gives CDR1 SGHDT, CDR2 YYEEEE. The CDR3 has 18 residues. V lost 2 bases, J lost 7 bases, and 16 bases stayed unmatched. The DNA of the CDR3 is TGTGCCAGCAGCTTTTTTGGATCCTGGGACAGGGAAGTCCAGCCCCAGCATTTT. It specifies CASSFFGSWDREVQPQHF. The full variable domain, its missing parts supplied by reference TRBV5-6 and TRBJ1-5, is DAGVTQSPTHLIKTRGQQVTLRCSPKSGHDTVSWYQQALGQGPQFIFQYYEEEERQRGNFPDRFSGHQFPNYSSELNVNALLLGDSALYLCASSFFGSWDREVQPQHFGDGTRLSIL.

The chain combines TRBV9 with TRBJ2-3; weak D call: TRBD2 (6 bases). Germline-derived CDR1 and CDR2 are SGDLS and YYNGEE. CDR3 size: 14 residues. Trimming took off 3 bases at V and 9 bases at J, with 17 bases between the two ends. CDR3 nucleotide sequence: TGTGCCAGCAGCGCCGGAACCGGGGGTAGCACGCAGTATTTT. Amino acid sequence: CASSAGTGGSTQYF.

V usage is TRBV11-2 and J usage is TRBJ1-1; D gene unclear. Trimming took off 5 bases at V and 1 base at J, with 8 bases between the two ends. In germline, CDR1 is SGHAT, CDR2 FQNNGV. The length of the CDR3 is 13 residues. DNA of the CDR3: TGTGCCAGCAGCGCAGGTGGGAACACTGAAGCTTTCTTT. This gives the protein CASSAGGNTEAFF.

A few counts support this clone. V usage is TRBV6-4 and J usage is TRBJ2-1, with 15 bases fitting TRBD2. The length of the CDR3 is 16 residues. After removal of 0 bases from V and 9 bases from J, the junction contained 3 bases not matched to a gene. Per the germline V gene, CDR1 is MRHNA and CDR2 is SNTAGT. The CDR3, as DNA: TGTGCCAGCAGTGACTCAGGACTAGCGGGAGGGGGTGAGCAGTTCTTC. This translates into CASSDSGLAGGGEQFF.